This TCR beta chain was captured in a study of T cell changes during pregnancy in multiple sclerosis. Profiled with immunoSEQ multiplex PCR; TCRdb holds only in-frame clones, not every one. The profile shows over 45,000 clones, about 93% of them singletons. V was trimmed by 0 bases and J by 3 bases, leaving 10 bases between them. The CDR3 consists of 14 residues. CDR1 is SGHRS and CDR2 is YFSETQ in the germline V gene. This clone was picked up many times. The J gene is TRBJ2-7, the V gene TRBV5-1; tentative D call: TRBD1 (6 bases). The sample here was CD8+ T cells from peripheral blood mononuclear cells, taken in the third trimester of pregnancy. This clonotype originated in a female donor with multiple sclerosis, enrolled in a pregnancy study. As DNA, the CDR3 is TGCGCCAGCAGCTTGGGAACAGGGTTCTACGAGCAGTACTTC. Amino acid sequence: CASSLGTGFYEQYF.